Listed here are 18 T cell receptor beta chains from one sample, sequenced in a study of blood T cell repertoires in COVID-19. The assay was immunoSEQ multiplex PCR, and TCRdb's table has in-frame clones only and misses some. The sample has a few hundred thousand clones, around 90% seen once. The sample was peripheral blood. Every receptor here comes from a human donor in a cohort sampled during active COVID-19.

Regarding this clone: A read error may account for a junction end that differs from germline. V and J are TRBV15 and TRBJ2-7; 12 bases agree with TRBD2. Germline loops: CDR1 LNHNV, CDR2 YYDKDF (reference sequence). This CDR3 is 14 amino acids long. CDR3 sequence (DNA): TGTGCCACCAGCAGAAGGGCTAGCGGGAGGGGGATCTTCTTC. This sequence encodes CATSRRASGRGIFF.

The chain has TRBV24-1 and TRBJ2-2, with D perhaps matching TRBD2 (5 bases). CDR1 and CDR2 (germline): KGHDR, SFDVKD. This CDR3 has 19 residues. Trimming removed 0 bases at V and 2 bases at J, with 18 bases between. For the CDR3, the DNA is TGTGCCACCAGTGATTTGGCCCAAGGTGATCTAGCTAACACCGGGGAGCTGTTTTTT. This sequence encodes CATSDLAQGDLANTGELFF.

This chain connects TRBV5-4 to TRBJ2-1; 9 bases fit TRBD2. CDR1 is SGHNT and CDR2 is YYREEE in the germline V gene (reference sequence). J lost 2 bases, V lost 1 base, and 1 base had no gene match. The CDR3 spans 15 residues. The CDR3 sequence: CASSLTSGPYNEQFF. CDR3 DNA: TGTGCCAGCAGCTTGACTAGCGGGCCCTACAATGAGCAGTTCTTC. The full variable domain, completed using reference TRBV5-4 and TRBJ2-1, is ETGVTQSPTHLIKTRGQQVTLRCSSQSGHNTVSWYQQALGQGPQFIFQYYREEENGRGNFPPRFSGLQFPNYSSELNVNALELDDSALYLCASSLTSGPYNEQFFGPGTRLTVL.

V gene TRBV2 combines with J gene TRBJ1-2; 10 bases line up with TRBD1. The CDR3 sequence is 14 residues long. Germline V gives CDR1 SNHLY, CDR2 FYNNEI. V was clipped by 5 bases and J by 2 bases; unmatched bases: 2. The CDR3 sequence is CASSRTGGNYGYTF. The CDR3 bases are TGTGCCAGCAGTCGGACAGGGGGGAACTATGGCTACACCTTC.

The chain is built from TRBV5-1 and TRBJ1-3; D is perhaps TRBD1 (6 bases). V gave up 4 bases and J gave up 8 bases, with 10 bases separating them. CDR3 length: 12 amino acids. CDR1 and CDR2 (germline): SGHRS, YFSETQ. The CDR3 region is CASSRSGDTIYF. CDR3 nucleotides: TGCGCCAGCAGCCGGTCAGGGGACACCATATATTTT.

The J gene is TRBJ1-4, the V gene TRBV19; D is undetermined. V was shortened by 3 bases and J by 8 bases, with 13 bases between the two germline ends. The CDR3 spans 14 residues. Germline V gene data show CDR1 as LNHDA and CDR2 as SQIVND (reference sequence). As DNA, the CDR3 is TGTGCCAGTAGTATTTGGGCCCGAACCGAAAAACTGTTTTTT. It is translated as CASSIWARTEKLFF. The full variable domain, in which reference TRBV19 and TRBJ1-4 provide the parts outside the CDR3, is DGGITQSPKYLFRKEGQNVTLSCEQNLNHDAMYWYRQDPGQGLRLIYYSQIVNDFQKGDIAEGYSVSREKKESFPLTVTSAQKNPTAFYLCASSIWARTEKLFFGSGTQLSVL.

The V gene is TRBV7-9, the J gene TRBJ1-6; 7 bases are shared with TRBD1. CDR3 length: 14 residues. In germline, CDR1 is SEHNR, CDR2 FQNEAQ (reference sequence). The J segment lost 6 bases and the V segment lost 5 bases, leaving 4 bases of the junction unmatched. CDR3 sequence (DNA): TGTGCCAGCAGCCCCGGGACAGTTAATTCACCCCTCCACTTT. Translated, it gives CASSPGTVNSPLHF. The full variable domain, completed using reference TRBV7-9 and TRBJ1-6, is DTGVSQNPRHKITKRGQNVTFRCDPISEHNRLYWYRQTLGQGPEFLTYFQNEAQLEKSRLLSDRFSAERPKGSFSTLEIQRTEQGDSAMYLCASSPGTVNSPLHFGNGTRLTVT.

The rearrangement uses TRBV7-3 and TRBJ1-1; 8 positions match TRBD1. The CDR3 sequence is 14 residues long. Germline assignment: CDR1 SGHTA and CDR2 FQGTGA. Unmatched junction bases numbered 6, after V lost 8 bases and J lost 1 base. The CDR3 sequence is CASAKDRENTEAFF. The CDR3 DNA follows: TGTGCCAGCGCTAAGGACAGGGAGAACACTGAAGCTTTCTTT.

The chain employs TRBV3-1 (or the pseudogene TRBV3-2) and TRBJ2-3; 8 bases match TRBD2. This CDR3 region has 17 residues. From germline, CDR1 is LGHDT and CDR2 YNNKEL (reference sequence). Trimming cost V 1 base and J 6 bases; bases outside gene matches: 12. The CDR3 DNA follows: TGTGCCAGCAGCCAAGGCTTTGCCGGGGGGGCAGGGGATACGCAGTATTTT. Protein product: CASSQGFAGGAGDTQYF.

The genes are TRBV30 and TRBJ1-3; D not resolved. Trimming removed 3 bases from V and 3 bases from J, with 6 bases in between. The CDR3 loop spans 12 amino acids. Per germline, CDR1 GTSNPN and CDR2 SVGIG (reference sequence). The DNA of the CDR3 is TGTGCCTGGAGCGTCTTTGGAAACACCATATATTTT. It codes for CAWSVFGNTIYF.

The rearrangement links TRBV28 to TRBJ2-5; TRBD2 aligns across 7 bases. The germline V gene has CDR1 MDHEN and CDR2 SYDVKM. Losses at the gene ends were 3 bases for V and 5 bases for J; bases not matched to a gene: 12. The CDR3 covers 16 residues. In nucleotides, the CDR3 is TGTGCCAGCAGTTTCAGTCTGTGGGAGGGCCGGGAGACCCAGTACTTC. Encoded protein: CASSFSLWEGRETQYF. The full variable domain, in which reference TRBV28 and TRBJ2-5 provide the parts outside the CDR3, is DVKVTQSSRYLVKRTGEKVFLECVQDMDHENMFWYRQDPGLGLRLIYFSYDVKMKEKGDIPEGYSVSREKKERFSLILESASTNQTSMYLCASSFSLWEGRETQYFGPGTRLLVL.

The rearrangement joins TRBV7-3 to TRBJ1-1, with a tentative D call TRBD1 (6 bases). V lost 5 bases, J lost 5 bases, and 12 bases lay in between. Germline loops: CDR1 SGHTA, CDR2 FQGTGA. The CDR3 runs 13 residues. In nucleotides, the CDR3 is TGTGCCAGCAGCACCACAGGGTTTACTGAAGCTTTCTTT. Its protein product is CASSTTGFTEAFF.

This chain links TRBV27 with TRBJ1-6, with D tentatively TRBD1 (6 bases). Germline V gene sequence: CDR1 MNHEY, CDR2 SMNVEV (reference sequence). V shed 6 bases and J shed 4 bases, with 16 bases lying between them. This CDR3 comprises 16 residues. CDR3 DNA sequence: TGTGCCAGCAGCCAGACAGGACAATATTATAATTCACCCCTCCACTTT. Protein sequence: CASSQTGQYYNSPLHF.

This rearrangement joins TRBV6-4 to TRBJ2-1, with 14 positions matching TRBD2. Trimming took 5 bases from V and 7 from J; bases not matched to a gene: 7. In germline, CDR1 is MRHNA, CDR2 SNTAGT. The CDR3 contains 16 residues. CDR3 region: CASSSGTSGSGNEQFF. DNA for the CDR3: TGTGCCAGCAGTTCTGGGACTAGCGGGAGTGGTAATGAGCAGTTCTTC.

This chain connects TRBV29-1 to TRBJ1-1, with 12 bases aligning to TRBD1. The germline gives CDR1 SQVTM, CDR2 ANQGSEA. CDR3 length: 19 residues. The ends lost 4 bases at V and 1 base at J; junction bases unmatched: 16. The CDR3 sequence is CSVVRSGTGGAARNTEAFF. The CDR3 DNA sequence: TGCAGCGTTGTTCGCTCGGGGACAGGGGGCGCCGCACGGAACACTGAAGCTTTCTTT.

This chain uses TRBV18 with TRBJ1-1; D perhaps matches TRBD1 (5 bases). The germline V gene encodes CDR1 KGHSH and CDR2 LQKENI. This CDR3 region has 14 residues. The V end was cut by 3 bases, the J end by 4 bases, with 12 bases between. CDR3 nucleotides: TGTGCCAGCTCACCCACCCGGGGGGGCACTGAAGCTTTCTTT. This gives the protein CASSPTRGGTEAFF. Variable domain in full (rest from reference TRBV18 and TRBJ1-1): NAGVMQNPRHLVRRRGQEARLRCSPMKGHSHVYWYRQLPEEGLKFMVYLQKENIIDESGMPKERFSAEFPKEGPSILRIQQVVRGDSAAYFCASSPTRGGTEAFFGQGTRLTVV.

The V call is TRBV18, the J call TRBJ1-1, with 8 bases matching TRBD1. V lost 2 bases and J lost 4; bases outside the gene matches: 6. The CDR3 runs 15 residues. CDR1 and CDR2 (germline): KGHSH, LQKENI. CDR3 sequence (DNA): TGTGCCAGCTCACCAGAAATTACAGGGGGCACTGAAGCTTTCTTT. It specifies CASSPEITGGTEAFF.

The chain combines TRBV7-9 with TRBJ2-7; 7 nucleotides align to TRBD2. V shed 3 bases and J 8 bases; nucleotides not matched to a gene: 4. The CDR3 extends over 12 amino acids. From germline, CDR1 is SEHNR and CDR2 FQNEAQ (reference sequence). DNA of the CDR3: TGTGCCAGCAGCTTCGCGGGAGACAAGCAGTACTTC. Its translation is CASSFAGDKQYF. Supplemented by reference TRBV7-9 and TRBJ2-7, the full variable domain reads DTGVSQNPRHKITKRGQNVTFRCDPISEHNRLYWYRQTLGQGPEFLTYFQNEAQLEKSRLLSDRFSAERPKGSFSTLEIQRTEQGDSAMYLCASSFAGDKQYFGPGTRLTVT.